Listed below are T cell receptor beta chains from one sample, sequenced in a study of T cell changes during pregnancy in multiple sclerosis. Clones were read by immunoSEQ multiplex PCR, and TCRdb kept only the in-frame ones, dropping some. This repertoire shows around 60,000 clones, 96% found once; its top ten account for roughly 2.3%. The sequencing used CD8+ T cells from peripheral blood mononuclear cells, collected after pregnancy. The receptors come from a female donor with multiple sclerosis, enrolled in a pregnancy study. CDR3s include the opening cysteine and the closing phenylalanine or tryptophan. A D gene is named only where the DNA matches it firmly. Clone size, where shown, is once, few, many, or a class for clones that have expanded.

d_gene	abundance	v_gene	j_gene	CDR3aa	CDR3nt
TRBD2	NA	TRBV29-1	TRBJ2-3	CSVEGTSYPRDTQYF	TGCAGCGTTGAAGGGACTAGCTATCCTCGTGATACGCAGTATTTT
NA	NA	TRBV7-9	TRBJ2-7	CASSLGTAYEQYF	TGTGCCAGCAGCTTAGGGACAGCCTACGAGCAGTACTTC
TRBD1	NA	TRBV19	TRBJ2-1	CASSNRPQGYNEQFF	TGTGCCAGTAGTAACCGGCCACAGGGGTACAATGAGCAGTTCTTC
TRBD1	NA	TRBV5-8	TRBJ1-1	CASSADRDYTEAFF	TGTGCCAGCAGCGCGGACAGGGACTACACTGAAGCTTTCTTT
NA	NA	TRBV5-6	TRBJ1-3	CASSRGGAGNTIYF	TGTGCCAGCAGCCGAGGGGGGGCTGGAAACACCATATATTTT
NA	NA	TRBV7-9	TRBJ2-1	CASSQEPYNEQFF	TGTGCCAGCAGCCAAGAGCCCTACAATGAGCAGTTCTTC
TRBD2	NA	TRBV9	TRBJ2-7	CASSVGMLAGVDEQYF	TGTGCCAGCAGCGTAGGTATGCTAGCGGGAGTGGACGAGCAGTACTTC
TRBD1	NA	TRBV28	TRBJ2-7	CASSSPGTGVYEQYF	TGTGCCAGCAGTTCCCCAGGGACAGGGGTATACGAGCAGTACTTC
NA	NA	TRBV2	TRBJ2-7	CARGEGDKSSYEQYF	TGTGCCAGGGGGGAGGGGGACAAGAGCTCCTACGAGCAGTACTTC
NA	NA	TRBV25-1	TRBJ1-1	CASSRGGNTEAFF	TGTGCCAGCAGTCGGGGGGGGAACACTGAAGCTTTCTTT
NA	NA	TRBV4-3	TRBJ2-4	CASSQDNSLAKNIQYF	TGCGCCAGCAGCCAAGACAACAGCCTAGCCAAAAACATTCAGTACTTC
NA	NA	TRBV7-2	TRBJ1-5	CASSPGERNQPQHF	TGTGCCAGCAGCCCAGGGGAACGCAATCAGCCCCAGCATTTT
NA	NA	TRBV7-6	TRBJ2-2	CASSSLNTGELFF	TGTGCCAGCAGTTCCTTAAACACCGGGGAGCTGTTTTTT
NA	NA	TRBV5-4	TRBJ2-4	CASSEANQGAIQYF	TGTGCCAGCAGCGAAGCAAACCAGGGTGCCATTCAGTACTTC
NA	NA	TRBV30	TRBJ1-2	CAWSGVGFYGYTF	TGTGCCTGGAGTGGTGTGGGCTTCTATGGCTACACCTTC
TRBD1	NA	TRBV27	TRBJ2-6	CASSLGTGVTGANVLTF	TGTGCCAGCAGTCTTGGGACAGGGGTTACTGGGGCCAACGTCCTGACTTTC
NA	NA	TRBV27	TRBJ1-5	CASSLNSFNQPQHF	TGTGCCAGCAGTTTAAACAGCTTTAATCAGCCCCAGCATTTT
NA	NA	TRBV25-1	TRBJ2-5	CASSEYGQLQETQYF	TGTGCCAGCAGTGAATATGGACAGCTCCAAGAGACCCAGTACTTC
TRBD2	NA	TRBV7-2	TRBJ2-7	CASSPQTSGLAARNEQYF	TGTGCCAGCAGCCCTCAAACCTCGGGCCTAGCGGCGAGGAACGAGCAGTACTTC
NA	once	TRBV28	TRBJ2-1	CASSLMAVTYNEQFF	TGTGCCAGCAGTTTAATGGCGGTCACCTACAATGAGCAGTTCTTC
NA	once	TRBV7-6	TRBJ2-7	CASSHPSDSYEQYF	TGTGCCAGCAGCCACCCCTCGGACAGCTACGAGCAGTACTTC
NA	once	TRBV5-6	TRBJ2-5	CASSSGTLALETQYF	TGTGCCAGCAGCTCCGGGACTCTAGCCTTAGAGACCCAGTACTTC
TRBD1	NA	TRBV27	TRBJ1-2	CASPPGQVHDYGYTF	TGTGCCAGCCCCCCGGGACAGGTTCATGACTATGGCTACACCTTC
NA	NA	TRBV7-2	TRBJ1-2	CASSKKSAGINYGYTF	TGTGCCAGCAGTAAAAAGTCTGCGGGGATTAACTATGGCTACACCTTC
NA	NA	TRBV28	TRBJ2-1	CASSSDSYNEQFF	TGTGCCAGCAGCTCGGACAGTTACAATGAGCAGTTCTTC
TRBD2	NA	TRBV5-1	TRBJ2-5	CASSSGGTQYF	TGCGCCAGCAGCTCGGGGGGGACCCAGTACTTC
TRBD1	NA	TRBV27	TRBJ2-1	CASSLQPTGALNNEQFF	TGTGCCAGCAGTTTACAACCCACAGGGGCCCTAAACAATGAGCAGTTCTTC
TRBD1	NA	TRBV14	TRBJ1-4	CASSHGGQGYEKLFF	TGTGCCAGCAGCCATGGCGGACAGGGTTATGAAAAACTGTTTTTT
NA	NA	TRBV28	TRBJ2-7	CASSILRGRNEQYF	TGTGCCAGCAGTATTCTCAGGGGAAGGAACGAGCAGTACTTC
TRBD2	NA	TRBV28	TRBJ2-3	CASSLSLAGPHGGQYF	TGTGCCAGCAGTTTAAGTCTAGCGGGGCCCCACGGGGGGCAGTATTTT
NA	NA	TRBV7-8	TRBJ2-7	CASSPPSSSEQYF	TGTGCCAGCAGCCCCCCCTCCTCCAGCGAGCAGTACTTC
NA	NA	TRBV19	TRBJ2-7	CASSSRGGYEQYF	TGTGCCAGTAGTAGCCGGGGAGGCTACGAGCAGTACTTC
TRBD1	NA	TRBV7-2	TRBJ2-7	CASTPGTGGYEQYF	TGTGCCAGCACCCCCGGGACAGGGGGGTACGAGCAGTACTTC
TRBD1	once	TRBV5-5	TRBJ1-1	CASSLTGAEAFF	TGTGCCAGCAGTTTGACAGGGGCTGAAGCTTTCTTT
TRBD1	NA	TRBV27	TRBJ2-7	CASSLGGPDRDPYEQYF	TGTGCCAGCAGTTTAGGGGGCCCGGACAGGGATCCCTACGAGCAGTACTTC
NA	NA	TRBV13	TRBJ2-5	CASSLGRETQYF	TGTGCCAGCAGCTTAGGGCGGGAGACCCAGTACTTC
TRBD1	NA	TRBV7-2	TRBJ2-1	CASSFWTGGRDEQFF	TGTGCCAGCAGCTTTTGGACAGGGGGGCGGGATGAGCAGTTCTTC
TRBD1	once	TRBV25-1	TRBJ2-7	CASSEGQGWYEQYF	TGTGCCAGCAGTGAAGGACAGGGCTGGTACGAGCAGTACTTC
TRBD2	NA	TRBV7-2	TRBJ2-5	CASSSGLAGGPGETQYF	TGTGCCAGCAGCTCGGGACTAGCGGGAGGGCCCGGAGAGACCCAGTACTTC
TRBD1	NA	TRBV28	TRBJ1-1	CASSLPAGTGDTEAFF	TGTGCCAGCAGTTTACCCGCCGGGACAGGGGACACTGAAGCTTTCTTT
TRBD2	NA	TRBV7-9	TRBJ2-1	CASSLTSGSSNNEQFF	TGTGCCAGCAGCTTGACTAGCGGGAGTTCTAACAATGAGCAGTTCTTC
NA	NA	TRBV7-6	TRBJ2-1	CASSLALSLTNEQFF	TGTGCCAGCAGCTTAGCGCTCTCTCTTACTAATGAGCAGTTCTTC
TRBD1	NA	TRBV28	TRBJ2-1	CASSFGTAYNEQFF	TGTGCCAGCAGTTTTGGGACAGCCTACAATGAGCAGTTCTTC
TRBD2	NA	TRBV4-3	TRBJ2-2	CAAGTSGYTGELFF	TGCGCCGCAGGGACTAGCGGCTACACCGGGGAGCTGTTTTTT
TRBD1	NA	TRBV11-2	TRBJ1-2	CASSPLTGVGYTF	TGTGCCAGCAGCCCGCTGACAGGGGTAGGCTACACCTTC
NA	NA	TRBV19	TRBJ2-7	CASSIGLSSEQYF	TGTGCCAGTAGTATAGGGCTCTCCTCCGAGCAGTACTTC
TRBD2	NA	TRBV9	TRBJ2-7	CASSVLGLAERYEQYF	TGTGCCAGCAGCGTATTGGGACTAGCGGAACGCTACGAGCAGTACTTC
TRBD2	NA	TRBV2	TRBJ2-1	CASSDGDYPYNEQFF	TGTGCCAGCAGTGATGGGGACTATCCCTACAATGAGCAGTTCTTC
TRBD2	NA	TRBV19	TRBJ2-1	CASSPGTSGQGSYNEQFF	TGTGCCAGTAGCCCCGGGACTAGCGGCCAGGGGTCCTACAATGAGCAGTTCTTC